Listed here is a single TCR beta chain. In germline, CDR1 is SGDLS, CDR2 YYNGEE. The V and J ends lost 4 bases and 2 bases respectively, with 13 bases between them. The CDR3 is 14 amino acids. Preparation of the TCRbeta library used unique molecular identifiers. One entry per CDR3 protein, called by TCRdb with MiXCR from the PCR reads. This repertoire shows 490,000 or so distinct CDR3 sequences, about an eighth found once; its top ten account for about 5%. This sample is part of a study of T-cell reconstitution after alpha-beta-depleted transplantation in children. This receptor was identified in a human donor who donated a stem cell graft to a child with combined immunodeficiency. Source: PBMCs from the stem cell graft donor, taken from the stem cell graft. The chain joins TRBV9 to TRBJ2-7, with no clear D. CDR3 sequence reads: CASSHTPTTYEQYF. The CDR3 bases are TGTGCCAGCAGCCATACGCCAACAACCTACGAGCAGTACTTC.